This TCR beta chain comes out of a study of CXCR3-negative and CXCR3-positive naive CD8 T cells. Study findings and constraints: Comparison of naive CXCR3-negative and CXCR3-positive cells revealed similar TRBV-TRBJ usage, while memory cells differed. TRB CDR3s of CXCR3-positive naive cells were more hydrophobic than those of CXCR3-negative naive cells. CXCR3 expression partially decreased after cryopreservation; most assays used fresh PBMCs.

5' RACE that incorporated UMI labels was used to prepare the TRB cDNA libraries. TCRdb derives one entry per CDR3 protein from the 5' RACE reads, leaving out DNA. Its table lists 100,000 to 150,000 distinct CDR3 sequences. Triplicate approximately 280,000-cell sorts were made of each CD8+ T cell subset. With regard to this clonotype: The antigen remains undetermined.

Sequencing used naive CXCR3- CD8+ T cells from blood. Noted subset: CD45RO-CCR7+CD27+CD95- naive CD8+ T cells lacking CXCR3 (TNR3-). This clonotype originated in a human donor in good health. Some clones in this sample may be carry-over from other donors' samples.

The CDR3 loop is CASSLTSDYNEQFF. V and J are TRBV7-3 and TRBJ2-1; the D call of TRBD2 rests on TCRdb alone, since no DNA is present to check it. Germline CDR1 is SGHTA and CDR2 is FQGTGA. CDR3 size: 14 residues. Full variable domain (remainder filled in from reference TRBV7-3 and TRBJ2-1): GAGVSQTPSNKVTEKGKYVELRCDPISGHTALYWYRQSLGQGPEFLIYFQGTGAADDSGLPNDRFFAVRPEGSVSTLKIQRTERGDSAVYLCASSLTSDYNEQFFGPGTRLTVL.